Sequencing of this T cell receptor beta chain was carried out in a study of T-cell memory formation after mild COVID-19. CDR3 length equals 16 residues. CDR1 is SGDLS and CDR2 is YYNGEE in the germline V gene. The ends lost 3 bases at V and 2 bases at J; junction bases unmatched: 5. About this clonotype: Its antigen is undetermined.

General study points: Clones that contracted from day 15 to 85 were balanced CD4/CD8, while later expanders leaned CD4+. Contracting CD4+ clones lay largely in CM and EM, with CD8+ ones residing in EMRA.

TCRdb redid the calling of the 5' RACE reads with MiXCR, one entry per CDR3 protein. The table includes some 330,000 distinct CDR3 sequences, around 21% detected once. The rearrangement links TRBV9 to TRBJ2-6; 7 nucleotides match TRBD1. What was sequenced was PBMCs or a T cell subset sorted from them (not recorded which). The TCR sequence derives from an adult woman who had mild COVID-19 (a few samples of this study predate the infection). Cell type and time point are not known. The CDR3 coding sequence is TGTGCCAGCAGCGGCCTGACAGGGACTGGGGCCAACGTCCTGACTTTC. This encodes CASSGLTGTGANVLTF.